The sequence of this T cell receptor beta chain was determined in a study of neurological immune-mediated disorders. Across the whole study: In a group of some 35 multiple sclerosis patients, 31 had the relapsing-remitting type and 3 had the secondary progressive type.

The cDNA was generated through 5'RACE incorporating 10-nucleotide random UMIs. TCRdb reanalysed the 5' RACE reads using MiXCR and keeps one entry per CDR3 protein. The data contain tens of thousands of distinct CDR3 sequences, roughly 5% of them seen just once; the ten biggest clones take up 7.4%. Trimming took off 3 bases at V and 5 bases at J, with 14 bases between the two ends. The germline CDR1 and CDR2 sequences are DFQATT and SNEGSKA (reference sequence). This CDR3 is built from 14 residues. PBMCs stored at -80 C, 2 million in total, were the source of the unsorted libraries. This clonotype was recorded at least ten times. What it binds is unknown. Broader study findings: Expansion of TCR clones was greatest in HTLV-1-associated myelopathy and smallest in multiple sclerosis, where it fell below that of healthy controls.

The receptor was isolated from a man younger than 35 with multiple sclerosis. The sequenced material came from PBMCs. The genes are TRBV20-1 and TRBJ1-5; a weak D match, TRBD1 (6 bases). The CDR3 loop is CSARETGLDQPQHF. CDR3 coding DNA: TGCAGTGCTAGGGAGACAGGTCTTGATCAGCCCCAGCATTTT.